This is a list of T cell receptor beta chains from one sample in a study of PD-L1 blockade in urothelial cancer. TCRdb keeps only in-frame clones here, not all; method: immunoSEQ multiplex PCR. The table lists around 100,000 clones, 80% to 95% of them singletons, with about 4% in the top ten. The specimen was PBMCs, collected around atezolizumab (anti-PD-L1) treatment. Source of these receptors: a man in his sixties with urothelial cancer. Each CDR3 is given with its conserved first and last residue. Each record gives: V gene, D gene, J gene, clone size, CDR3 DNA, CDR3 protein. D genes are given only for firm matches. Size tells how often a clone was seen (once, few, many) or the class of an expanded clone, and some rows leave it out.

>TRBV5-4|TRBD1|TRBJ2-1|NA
TGTGCCAGCAGCTTGGCACCAGGGGGTGAGAATGAGCAGTTCTTC
CASSLAPGGENEQFF
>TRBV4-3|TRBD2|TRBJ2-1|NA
TGCGCCAGCAGCCAAGTCCGCCGGGCTAGCGGGCAGAATTCAATACGCTACAATGAGCAGTTCTTC
CASSQVRRASGQNSIRYNEQFF
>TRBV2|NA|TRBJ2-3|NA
TGTGCCAGCAGTGTTGCGACTAGCACAGATACGCAGTATTTT
CASSVATSTDTQYF
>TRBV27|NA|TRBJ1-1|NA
TGTGCCAGCAGTTTGCCGGGGAACACTGAAGCTTTCTTT
CASSLPGNTEAFF
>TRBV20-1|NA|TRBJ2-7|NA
TGCAGTGCCCAGGGGTCCTACGAGCAGTACTTC
CSAQGSYEQYF
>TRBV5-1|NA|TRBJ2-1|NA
TGCGCCAGCAGCTTGGTCTCCAGCGTTAGCTACAATGAGCAGTTCTTC
CASSLVSSVSYNEQFF
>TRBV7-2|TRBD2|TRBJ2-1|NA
TGTGCCAGCAGCCTACTAGCGGGCGTCGGTGAGCAGTTCTTC
CASSLLAGVGEQFF
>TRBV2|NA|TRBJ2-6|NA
TGTGCCAGCAGTGAAGGTCAAACTGGGGCCAACGTCCTGACTTTC
CASSEGQTGANVLTF
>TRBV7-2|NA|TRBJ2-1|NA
TGTGCCAGCAGCTTAGTTACTAATGAGCAGTTCTTC
CASSLVTNEQFF
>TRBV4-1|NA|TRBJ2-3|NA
TGCGCCAGCAGCCACCGGCAGGGCACAGATACGCAGTATTTT
CASSHRQGTDTQYF
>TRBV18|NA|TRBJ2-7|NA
TGTGCCAGCTCACCACTTACGGGGGTAGGTCACCCCGAGCAGTACTTC
CASSPLTGVGHPEQYF
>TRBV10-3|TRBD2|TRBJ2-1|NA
TGTGCCATCAGTAGCGGGAGGGACAATGAGCAGTTCTTC
CAISSGRDNEQFF
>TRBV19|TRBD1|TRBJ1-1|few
TGTGCCAGTAGCGAGAGGACAGGGTCGAACACTGAAGCTTTCTTT
CASSERTGSNTEAFF
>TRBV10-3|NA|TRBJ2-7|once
TGTGCCATCAGTGACAACTTCCCGTCCTACGAGCAGTACTTC
CAISDNFPSYEQYF
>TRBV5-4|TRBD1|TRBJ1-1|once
TGTGCCAGCAGCTTACCGACAGGGTTCACTGAAGCTTTCTTT
CASSLPTGFTEAFF
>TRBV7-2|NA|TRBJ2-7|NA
TGTGCCAGCAGCTCACAGCCACGGGGGGCTGACACCTACGAGCAGTACTTC
CASSSQPRGADTYEQYF
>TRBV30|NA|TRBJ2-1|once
TGTGCCTGGAGTGTATTTTGGGGGGGCAACAATGAGCAGTTCTTC
CAWSVFWGGNNEQFF
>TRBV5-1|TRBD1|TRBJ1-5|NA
TGCGCCAGCAGCTCGGGGACAGACTCGGTAGGAAGCAATCAGCCCCAGCATTTT
CASSSGTDSVGSNQPQHF
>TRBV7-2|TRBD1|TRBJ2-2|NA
TGTGCCAGCAGCTTAGTGGAGGGACAGGGGGCGGCCGGGGAGCTGTTTTTT
CASSLVEGQGAAGELFF
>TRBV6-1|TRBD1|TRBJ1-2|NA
TGTGCCAGCAGCACAGGGGTGAACTATGGCTACACCTTC
CASSTGVNYGYTF
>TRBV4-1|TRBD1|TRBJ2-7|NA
TGCGCCAGCAGCCAAGGTTTAAGGGGGCGGCGATACTACGAGCAGTACTTC
CASSQGLRGRRYYEQYF
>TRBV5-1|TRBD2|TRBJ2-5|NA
TGCGCCAGCAGCCAGAGTACTAGCGGAGACAAGGAGACCCAGTACTTC
CASSQSTSGDKETQYF
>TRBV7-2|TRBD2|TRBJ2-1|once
TGTGCCAGCAGCCTAGGACTAGCGGGGGGTCTCGAGCAGTTCTTC
CASSLGLAGGLEQFF
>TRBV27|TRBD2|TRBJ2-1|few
TGTGCCAGCAGTTTGGCCGGGACTAGCGGGGCCTCGGAGCAGTTCTTC
CASSLAGTSGASEQFF
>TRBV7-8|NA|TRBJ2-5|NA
TGTGCCAGCAGAGGAGGGGGCCGTTTGTACCAAGAGACCCAGTACTTC
CASRGGGRLYQETQYF
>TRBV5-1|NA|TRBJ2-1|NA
TGCGCCAGCAGCTTGGATGGAGCGGACTACAATGAGCAGTTCTTC
CASSLDGADYNEQFF
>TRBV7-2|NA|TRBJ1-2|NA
TGTGCCAGCAGCCCTCAGGGCTATGGCTACACCTTC
CASSPQGYGYTF
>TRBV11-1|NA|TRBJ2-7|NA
TGTGCCAGCAGCACGAGACTAGGAGTGATCTACGAGCAGTACTTC
CASSTRLGVIYEQYF
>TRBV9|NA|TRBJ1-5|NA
TGTGCCAGCAGATCCACGGTGGCCCAGCATTTT
CASRSTVAQHF
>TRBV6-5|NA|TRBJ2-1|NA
TGTGCCAGCAGTTACTCGATGGACAGCTCCTACAATGAGCAGTTCTTC
CASSYSMDSSYNEQFF
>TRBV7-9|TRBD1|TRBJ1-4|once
TGTGCCAGCAGCTCCGGGACAGGGGTAGCAACTAATGAAAAACTGTTTTTT
CASSSGTGVATNEKLFF
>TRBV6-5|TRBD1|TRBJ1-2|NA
TGTGCCAGCAGTTACGGTGTCGGGACAGGGGTTTATGGCTACACCTTC
CASSYGVGTGVYGYTF
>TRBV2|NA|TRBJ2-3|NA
TGTGCCAGCAGTCCGGGGGGCAGCACAGATACGCAGTATTTT
CASSPGGSTDTQYF
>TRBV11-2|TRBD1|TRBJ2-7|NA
TGTGCCAGCAGCCCGGGGACAGGTATCTCCTACGAGCAGTACTTC
CASSPGTGISYEQYF
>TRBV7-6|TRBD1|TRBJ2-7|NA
TGTGCCAGCAGCGAACGGACAGGGGGCGAGCAGTACTTC
CASSERTGGEQYF
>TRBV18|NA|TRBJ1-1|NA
TGTGCCAGCTCACCATCCAGGGTGGGTGAAGCCTTCTTT
CASSPSRVGEAFF
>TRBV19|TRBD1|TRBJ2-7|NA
TGTGCCAGTAGAAGGGGACAGGGTGCGTACGAGCAGTACTTC
CASRRGQGAYEQYF
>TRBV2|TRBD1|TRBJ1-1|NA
TGTGCCACCACGGACAGGGCTAACACTGAAGCTTTCTTT
CATTDRANTEAFF
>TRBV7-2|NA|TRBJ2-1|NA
TGTGCCAGCAGCTTAGCGTCAGGGGCCCTGGGTGAGCAGTTCTTC
CASSLASGALGEQFF
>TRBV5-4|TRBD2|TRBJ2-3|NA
TGTGCCAGCAGCTTGGCCCTTAGCGGGAGAGGTAACACAGATACGCAGTATTTT
CASSLALSGRGNTDTQYF
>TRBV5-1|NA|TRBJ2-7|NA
TGCGCCAGCAGCTCGGTGTTCGACGAGCAGTACTTC
CASSSVFDEQYF
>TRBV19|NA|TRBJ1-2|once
TGTGCCAGCTCTAAAGCTAACTATGGCTACACCTTC
CASSKANYGYTF
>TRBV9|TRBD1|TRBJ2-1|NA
TGTGCCAGCAGCGTAGAGGGGGCATCCTACAATGAGCAGTTCTTC
CASSVEGASYNEQFF
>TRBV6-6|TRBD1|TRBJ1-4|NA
TGTGCCAGCAGCCGCGGGACAGCCTTTAATGAAAAACTGTTTTTT
CASSRGTAFNEKLFF
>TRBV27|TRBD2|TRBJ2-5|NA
TGTGCCAGCAGTTCAATACTAGCGCGAAACCAAGAGACCCAGTACTTC
CASSSILARNQETQYF
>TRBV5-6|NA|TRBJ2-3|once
TGTGCCAGCAGCTTCTCGGGTTCTGCAGATACGCAGTATTTT
CASSFSGSADTQYF
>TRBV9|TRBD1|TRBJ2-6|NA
TGTGCCAGCAGCGTAGGGGACAGGGGAGAGGCCAACGTCCTGACTTTC
CASSVGDRGEANVLTF
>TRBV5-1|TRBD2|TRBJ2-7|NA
TGCGCCAGCAGCTCCGGGGGGTGGGACGAGCAGTACTTC
CASSSGGWDEQYF
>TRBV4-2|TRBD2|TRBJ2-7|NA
TGTGCCAGCAGCCGCATAGGGCGGGAGGAAACCTACGAGCAGTACTTC
CASSRIGREETYEQYF
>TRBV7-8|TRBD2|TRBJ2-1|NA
TGTGCCAGCAGCAGACTAGCCTTGAGCTCCTACAATGAGCAGTTCTTC
CASSRLALSSYNEQFF
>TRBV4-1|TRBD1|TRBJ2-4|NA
TGCGCCAGCAGCCAGGGCGGGACAGGTAACATTCAGTACTTC
CASSQGGTGNIQYF
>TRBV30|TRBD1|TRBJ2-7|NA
TGTGCCTGGAGTGCAGGGGGACCCTACGAGCAGTACTTC
CAWSAGGPYEQYF
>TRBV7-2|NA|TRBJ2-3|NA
TGTGCCAGCAGCTTAGCGCACAACAGGGCAGATACGCAGTATTTT
CASSLAHNRADTQYF